One sample yielded the 11 T cell receptor beta chains listed below, sequenced in a study of control samples from healthy donors and cancer patients. TCRdb's copy holds only in-frame clones and misses some; the assay was immunoSEQ multiplex PCR. The table includes 100,000 to 150,000 clones, 85% to 95% detected once. Material for sequencing was blood. Source of these receptors: a man between 18 and 35 years old in good health.

The V call is TRBV12-3 or TRBV12-4, the J call TRBJ2-6; D may match TRBD1 or TRBD2 (5 bases each). CDR3 size: 13 residues. Trimming pared 6 bases from V and 4 bases from J, leaving 7 bases between. CDR3 loop: CASSGTGANVLTF. As DNA, the CDR3 is TGTGCCAGCAGCGGGACCGGGGCCAACGTCCTGACTTTC.

This chain joins TRBV2 and TRBJ1-2; possibly TRBD1 for D (6 bases). This CDR3 has 14 amino acids. V lost 2 bases and J lost 4, with 11 bases in between. Per germline, CDR1 SNHLY and CDR2 FYNNEI. The CDR3 loop reads CASSENRAAYGYTF. In DNA form, the CDR3 reads TGTGCCAGCAGTGAAAACAGGGCGGCCTATGGCTACACCTTC.

The chain carries TRBV10-3 and TRBJ1-1; D might be TRBD1 (6 bases). The CDR3 runs 14 residues. Germline V lookup: CDR1 ENHRY, CDR2 SYGVKD. Trimming shortened V by 7 bases and J by 5 bases, and 17 bases separated the two germline ends. CDR3 DNA sequence: TGTGCCATCAAATTGGAGCAGGGGTCTACTGAAGCTTTCTTT. It codes for CAIKLEQGSTEAFF.

The chain employs TRBV4-1 and TRBJ1-1, with no clear D. V was shortened by 2 bases and J by 1 base, with 8 bases between the two germline ends. CDR3 length: 14 amino acids. The V gene's germline CDR1 is MGHRA and CDR2 YSYEKL. CDR3 DNA: TGCGCCAGCAGCCAACAGACACAGAACACTGAAGCTTTCTTT. Protein sequence: CASSQQTQNTEAFF.

The chain couples TRBV27 to TRBJ2-7; 7 bases are a match to TRBD2. Looked up from germline, CDR1 is MNHEY and CDR2 is SMNVEV (reference sequence). The CDR3 has 16 residues. Trimming removed 2 bases from V and 2 bases from J; junction bases left unmatched: 9. The CDR3 DNA sequence: TGTGCCAGCAGTTTACGCCGGGGGGACTTAACCTACGAGCAGTACTTC. It yields the protein CASSLRRGDLTYEQYF.

The chain links TRBV7-9 to TRBJ2-1, with unresolved D. Germline V lookup: CDR1 SEHNR, CDR2 FQNEAQ (reference sequence). The CDR3 runs 12 residues. Deletions cut 6 bases from V and 1 base from J, with 4 bases between. The CDR3 here is CASSFSYNEQFF. CDR3 in DNA: TGTGCCAGCAGTTTTTCCTACAATGAGCAGTTCTTC.

This chain joins TRBV5-6 and TRBJ2-2, with D unclear. Trimming removed 2 bases from V and 1 base from J, with 6 bases in between. Germline V gene lookup returns CDR1 SGHDT and CDR2 YYEEEE. The CDR3 contains 14 residues. Here the CDR3 DNA reads TGTGCCAGCAGCTTTTACGGGAACACCGGGGAGCTGTTTTTT. Translating gives CASSFYGNTGELFF.

The chain carries TRBV9 and TRBJ2-2; 8 bases align to TRBD2. Germline-derived CDR1 and CDR2 are SGDLS and YYNGEE. Trimming at V came to 3 bases and at J to 4 bases, leaving 5 bases not matched to a gene. The CDR3 runs to 15 residues. The CDR3 bases are TGTGCCAGCAGCGACAGCGGGGGCTCCACCGGGGAGCTGTTTTTT. Amino acid sequence: CASSDSGGSTGELFF.

The gene calls are TRBV7-6 and TRBJ2-7, with 7 bases fitting TRBD2. CDR3 length: 18 amino acids. The ends lost 5 bases at V and 1 base at J; junction bases unmatched: 17. Germline CDR1 reads SGHVS; CDR2 reads FNYEAQ. Here the CDR3 reads CASSLPQTERGTSYEQYF. The CDR3 region has the DNA TGTGCCAGCAGCCTCCCACAAACAGAGCGGGGAACGTCCTACGAGCAGTACTTC.

This chain links TRBV6-5 with TRBJ1-1; D unresolved. V lost 6 bases and J lost 3, with 14 bases in between. Germline CDR1 is MNHEY and CDR2 is SVGAGI. The CDR3 length is 14 residues. The chain's CDR3 is CASSLGSWDTEAFF. CDR3 nucleotide sequence: TGTGCCAGCAGCCTAGGCTCGTGGGACACTGAAGCTTTCTTT.

V is TRBV7-6 and J is TRBJ2-7; perhaps TRBD2 as D (6 bases). From germline, CDR1 is SGHVS and CDR2 FNYEAQ. CDR3 length: 15 residues. V shed 5 bases and J shed 0 bases, with 14 bases lying between them. The CDR3, as DNA: TGTGCCAGCAGCGCCGCGGGGCCGCTCTCCTACGAGCAGTACTTC. Protein sequence: CASSAAGPLSYEQYF.